This T cell receptor (beta chain) emerged from a study of brain T cells in children with intractable seizures. Patients received at least one anti-epileptic drug before surgery. Turning to this clone: Its antigen is not identified.

CDR1 and CDR2 (germline): SGHRS, YFSETQ. V lost 4 bases to trimming and J lost 10 bases; unmatched junction nucleotides: 7. The CDR3 totals 13 residues. Study-level points and caveats: Pre- and post-surgery blood differed in depth, so pre-surgery absences may be undersampling.

Libraries were prepared by immunoSEQ multiplex PCR; TCRdb keeps only in-frame clonotypes and omits some of them. The repertoire has 62,000 or so clones, around 96% of them found once; the top ten carry roughly 0.4%. This clonotype was obtained from a boy in the first two years of life with focal cortical dysplasia and intractable seizures. Sequencing used peripheral blood, obtained at surgery. The chain has TRBV5-1 and TRBJ2-1; 8 bases fit TRBD1. The CDR3 loop is CASSPLGQAEQFF. For the CDR3, the DNA is TGCGCCAGCAGCCCCCTGGGACAGGCCGAGCAGTTCTTC.